The clone carrying this T cell receptor (beta chain) was picked up a small number of times. The sample originates from a study of T-cell memory formation after mild COVID-19. Whole-study context: For the most part, TCR clusters were specific to one donor.

The junction had 2 bases not matched to a gene; V was cut back by 0 bases and J by 3 bases. Per the germline V gene, CDR1 is SGHRS and CDR2 is YFSETQ. The CDR3 length is 15 residues. In TCRdb, the 5' RACE reads were re-called with MiXCR into one record per CDR3 protein. The sample holds 120,000 or so distinct CDR3 sequences, roughly 6.2% seen once. The sample taken for sequencing was PBMCs or a T cell subset sorted from them (not recorded which). V and J are TRBV5-1 and TRBJ1-2; 10 positions match TRBD1. This TCR was recovered from an adult woman who had mild COVID-19 (a few samples of this study predate the infection). Cell type and time point are not known. CDR3 loop: CASSLEGTGDYGYTF. The CDR3 DNA follows: TGCGCCAGCAGCTTGGAGGGGACAGGGGACTATGGCTACACCTTC.